Below are 15 T cell receptor beta chains sequenced from a single sample in a study of blood T cell repertoires in COVID-19. TCRdb's copy holds only in-frame clones and misses some; the assay was immunoSEQ multiplex PCR. The sample includes 200,000 to 250,000 clones, approximately 88% of them seen just once. Sequenced: peripheral blood. These receptors all stem from a man aged 55 to 70 who had recovered from COVID-19.

The rearrangement uses TRBV18 and TRBJ2-5; no clear D. This CDR3 comprises 13 residues. V lost 2 bases to trimming and J lost 1 base, with 5 bases between them. CDR1 KGHSH and CDR2 LQKENI come from the germline V gene. CDR3 loop: CASSPNSQETQYF. CDR3 DNA: TGTGCCAGCTCACCAAACTCCCAAGAGACCCAGTACTTC.

V usage is TRBV19 and J usage is TRBJ2-2; the D is unclear. Trimming removed 10 bases from V and 5 bases from J, with 8 bases in between. Per germline, CDR1 LNHDA and CDR2 SQIVND (reference sequence). The CDR3 extends over 11 amino acids. The CDR3 sequence is CATRSTGELFF. CDR3 bases: TGTGCCACCCGGAGTACCGGGGAGCTGTTTTTT.

This clone occurred a few times. V usage is TRBV6-2 or TRBV6-3 and J usage is TRBJ1-1; D is unresolved. This CDR3 comprises 11 residues. Germline values: CDR1 MNHEY, CDR2 SVGEGT. Trimming took 2 bases from V and 6 from J, leaving 4 bases between them. The CDR3 coding sequence is TGTGCCAGCAGTTACGAGGCTGAAGCTTTCTTT. Its protein product is CASSYEAEAFF.

V gene TRBV27 combines with J gene TRBJ2-1; D gene ambiguous. CDR3 length: 14 residues. V lost 6 bases and J lost 5, with 14 bases in between. Germline-derived CDR1 and CDR2 are MNHEY and SMNVEV (reference sequence). The CDR3, as DNA: TGTGCCAGCAGGAGACGTGCCCGGGACAATGAGCAGTTCTTC. Protein sequence: CASRRRARDNEQFF.

The chain combines TRBV11-2 with TRBJ2-3; 7 bases line up with TRBD2. This CDR3 region has 13 residues. CDR1 is SGHAT, CDR2 FQNNGV, per germline. The V segment lost 5 bases and the J segment 8 bases; nucleotides outside the gene matches: 7. The CDR3 is CASSQTSQVTQYF. The DNA for the CDR3 is TGTGCCAGCAGCCAGACTAGCCAAGTTACGCAGTATTTT.

This chain's CDR3 is CASSPLRRDGLPQHF. CDR3 bases: TGTGCCAGTAGTCCTCTTAGGAGGGACGGTTTGCCCCAGCATTTT. V usage is TRBV19 and J usage is TRBJ1-5; perhaps TRBD1 as D (5 bases). Germline V gives CDR1 LNHDA, CDR2 SQIVND (reference sequence). V was trimmed by 5 bases and J by 9 bases, leaving 20 bases between them. The CDR3 spans 15 residues.

The V call is TRBV6-5, the J call TRBJ1-3; 7 bases are shared with TRBD1. The CDR3 has 14 amino acids. V lost 6 bases, J lost 2 bases, and 4 bases stayed unmatched. Looked up from germline, CDR1 is MNHEY and CDR2 is SVGAGI. Here the CDR3 reads CASSVGTAGNTIYF. The CDR3 bases are TGTGCCAGCAGCGTGGGGACAGCTGGAAACACCATATATTTT.

In the case of this clone: This specimen includes other DNA sequences encoding the same CDR3. The V gene is TRBV30, the J gene TRBJ1-5; D is unresolved. The length of the CDR3 is 12 residues. CDR1 is GTSNPN, CDR2 SVGIG, per germline (reference sequence). Trimming pared 1 base from V and 4 bases from J, leaving 5 bases between. In nucleotides, the CDR3 is TGTGCCTGGAGTGGAGGGAATCAGCCCCAGCATTTT. Translation gives CAWSGGNQPQHF. Full variable domain (remainder filled in from reference TRBV30 and TRBJ1-5): SQTIHQWPATLVQPVGSPLSLECTVEGTSNPNLYWYRQAAGRGLQLLFYSVGIGQISSEVPQNLSASRPQDRQFILSSKKLLLSDSGFYLCAWSGGNQPQHFGDGTRLSIL.

The genes are TRBV6-2 or TRBV6-3 and TRBJ2-7, with 8 bases fitting TRBD1. This CDR3 is built from 16 residues. The germline gives CDR1 MNHEY, CDR2 SVGEGT. V lost 2 bases and J lost 3; bases outside the gene matches: 9. Written as DNA, the CDR3 is TGTGCCAGCAGTTACCCTACGACAGGGGCGGACTACGAGCAGTACTTC. This sequence encodes CASSYPTTGADYEQYF.

The chain combines TRBV5-1 with TRBJ1-2, with a possible D match to TRBD1 (6 bases). The germline V gene encodes CDR1 SGHRS and CDR2 YFSETQ. V was clipped by 4 bases and J by 7 bases, with 14 bases between them. The CDR3 totals 13 residues. This chain's CDR3 is CASSRQGQGGYTF. The CDR3 DNA sequence: TGCGCCAGCAGCCGGCAGGGGCAGGGTGGCTACACCTTC. Supplemented by reference TRBV5-1 and TRBJ1-2, the full variable domain reads KAGVTQTPRYLIKTRGQQVTLSCSPISGHRSVSWYQQTPGQGLQFLFEYFSETQRNKGNFPGRFSGRQFSNSRSEMNVSTLELGDSALYLCASSRQGQGGYTFGSGTRLTVV.

In regard to this clone: At one of its ends the junction is not consistent with the germline gene, which may arise from a read error. The CDR3 is CATSGQGIGGYTF. The CDR3 DNA is TGTGCCACCAGTGGTCAGGGTATAGGCGGCTACACCTTC. The V and J genes are TRBV6-2 or TRBV6-3 and TRBJ1-2; tentative D call: TRBD1 (5 bases). Germline CDR1 MNHEY, CDR2 SVGEGT. The CDR3 spans 13 residues.

The chain combines TRBV5-1 with TRBJ2-5; 13 bases agree with TRBD2. After removal of 1 base from V and 5 bases from J, the junction contained 14 bases not matched to a gene. The CDR3 runs to 19 residues. Per the germline V gene, CDR1 is SGHRS and CDR2 is YFSETQ. CDR3: CASSLSTSGRNRLGETQYF. The DNA for the CDR3 is TGCGCCAGCAGCTTGTCGACTAGCGGGAGGAACAGGCTCGGTGAGACCCAGTACTTC.

The chain has TRBV30 and TRBJ2-5; maybe TRBD1 (6 bases). Per germline, CDR1 GTSNPN and CDR2 SVGIG (reference sequence). V was pared by 3 bases and J by 4 bases, with 15 bases between. There are 14 residues in the CDR3. The CDR3 sequence is CAWSAGQGRETQYF. The CDR3, as DNA: TGTGCCTGGAGCGCCGGGCAGGGGAGAGAGACCCAGTACTTC.

V usage is TRBV19 and J usage is TRBJ2-7, with a possible D match to TRBD1 (6 bases). CDR1 is LNHDA and CDR2 is SQIVND in the germline V gene (reference sequence). Trimming left V 1 base short and J 4 bases short, with 11 bases between. The CDR3 extends over 14 amino acids. Here the CDR3 reads CASSIGRGVYEQYF. In nucleotides, the CDR3 is TGTGCCAGTAGTATAGGCAGGGGAGTATACGAGCAGTACTTC.

The rearrangement joins TRBV5-4 to TRBJ2-2; 9 positions agree with TRBD1. The CDR3 loop spans 16 amino acids. V shed 4 bases and J 5 bases; nucleotides not matched to a gene: 9. CDR1 is SGHNT, CDR2 YYREEE, per germline (reference sequence). In nucleotides, the CDR3 is TGTGCCAGCAGCCAACCGGGACAGGGCGTTACCGGGGAGCTGTTTTTT. Encoded protein: CASSQPGQGVTGELFF.